A single sample is the source of the 23 T cell receptor beta chains below, sequenced in a study of cytomegalovirus exposure and HLA in healthy donors. Both 60 Vbeta primers and 13 Jbeta primers went into the PCR. The protocol was immunoSEQ multiplex PCR, while the TCRdb copy is restricted to in-frame clones and leaves out a portion. The table has 180,000 or so clones, 77% seen once; the top ten hold roughly 1.5%. Source material: PBMCs. The source of these receptors is a man aged 18 to 35 in good health and CMV-seronegative.

This clone was detected a few times. The J gene is TRBJ1-1, the V gene TRBV19; D remains unclear. The CDR3 length is 16 residues. V was shortened by 9 bases and J by 0 bases, with 20 bases between the two germline ends. Germline lookup yields CDR1 LNHDA and CDR2 SQIVND (reference sequence). Written as DNA, the CDR3 is TGTGCCAGCAGTGTGGTGGCACTAGGTCTGAACACTGAAGCTTTCTTT. Amino acid sequence: CASSVVALGLNTEAFF.

This clone was picked up one time. The gene calls are TRBV6-6 and TRBJ1-5, with no clear D. From germline, CDR1 is MNHNY and CDR2 SVGAGI (reference sequence). Trimming cost V 0 bases and J 4 bases, with 4 bases left between them. The CDR3 has 13 amino acids. Here the CDR3 reads CASSYSANQPQHF. The CDR3 DNA sequence: TGTGCCAGCAGTTACTCGGCTAATCAGCCCCAGCATTTT.

To note about this clone: A single base separates this from a much larger clone, so it may be a read error. V gene TRBV27 combines with J gene TRBJ1-2; weak D call: TRBD1 (6 bases). V was shortened by 5 bases and J by 4 bases, with 11 bases between the two germline ends. The V gene's germline CDR1 is MNHEY and CDR2 SMNVEV (reference sequence). The CDR3 totals 13 residues. The CDR3 loop is CASSETGFYGYTF. CDR3 sequence (DNA): TGTGCCAGCAGTGAGACAGGATTCTATGGCTACACCTTC.

This clone was detected only a few times. The V gene is TRBV18, the J gene TRBJ2-7, with 7 bases identical to TRBD1. Unmatched junction bases numbered 9, after V lost 2 bases and J lost 2 bases. The CDR3 is made up of 16 amino acids. Germline values: CDR1 KGHSH, CDR2 LQKENI. The CDR3 nucleotides are TGTGCCAGCTCACCATCCTTAGGGACAGAAACCTACGAGCAGTACTTC. It yields the protein CASSPSLGTETYEQYF.

The chain carries TRBV6-1 and TRBJ1-2, with 8 bases lining up with TRBD1. V trimming: 1 base; J trimming: 7 bases; junction bases outside the gene matches: 5. The V gene's germline CDR1 is MNHNS and CDR2 SASEGT. This CDR3 is built from 14 residues. Here the CDR3 reads CASSEGGQAGGYTF. As DNA, the CDR3 is TGTGCCAGCAGTGAAGGGGGACAGGCAGGTGGCTACACCTTC.

This chain uses TRBV30 with TRBJ2-7; perhaps TRBD1 as D (6 bases). This CDR3 is built from 14 residues. Trimming took 1 base from V and 3 from J, leaving 13 bases between them. Germline loops: CDR1 GTSNPN, CDR2 SVGIG (reference sequence). The CDR3 nucleotides read TGTGCCTGGAGTGCAGGGGAACTGGTCTACGAGCAGTACTTC. It yields the protein CAWSAGELVYEQYF.

The chain is built from TRBV6-4 and TRBJ2-7; 7 nucleotides match TRBD2. CDR3 size: 16 residues. CDR1 is MRHNA, CDR2 SNTAGT, per germline. Trimming cost V 5 bases and J 0 bases; bases outside gene matches: 10. CDR3 bases: TGTGCCAGCAGTTTCACAAGCGGGGAAAGCTCCTACGAGCAGTACTTC. Residues: CASSFTSGESSYEQYF.

V is TRBV4-3 and J is TRBJ2-6; weak D call: TRBD2 (6 bases). From germline, CDR1 is LGHNA and CDR2 YSLEER. The CDR3 has 17 amino acids. V was shortened by 0 bases and J by 3 bases, with 12 bases between the two germline ends. DNA of the CDR3: TGCGCCAGCAGCCAAGACGGGGGACCCGGTGGGGCCAACGTCCTGACTTTC. Translated: CASSQDGGPGGANVLTF.

The V and J genes are TRBV7-6 and TRBJ2-2, with a possible D match to TRBD1 (5 bases). The CDR3 length is 15 residues. Trimming removed 6 bases at V and 3 bases at J, with 14 bases between. The germline gives CDR1 SGHVS, CDR2 FNYEAQ. The CDR3 here is CASSVEAGYTGELFF. DNA for the CDR3: TGTGCCAGCAGTGTAGAGGCAGGGTACACCGGGGAGCTGTTTTTT.

This clone came up a few times. The chain joins TRBV2 to TRBJ2-7; 10 bases map to TRBD2. V was clipped by 7 bases and J by 7 bases; unmatched bases: 10. Germline lookup yields CDR1 SNHLY and CDR2 FYNNEI. The CDR3 sequence is 14 residues long. In nucleotides, the CDR3 is TGTGCCAGCACCGGGACTAGCGACGGACTAGAGCAGTACTTC. Its protein is CASTGTSDGLEQYF.

This clone was observed once. The chain joins TRBV5-1 to TRBJ1-1, with D perhaps TRBD1 (6 bases). Trimming shortened V by 1 base and J by 2 bases, and 18 bases separated the two germline ends. This CDR3 is built from 17 residues. Germline V gene sequence: CDR1 SGHRS, CDR2 YFSETQ. The CDR3 reads CASSLLRVGGQNTEAFF. As DNA, the CDR3 is TGCGCCAGCAGCTTGTTGAGGGTGGGGGGGCAAAACACTGAAGCTTTCTTT.

The chain uses TRBV6-5 and TRBJ1-3, with D perhaps matching TRBD1 (5 bases). Per germline, CDR1 MNHEY and CDR2 SVGAGI. Between the trimmed V and J ends, which lost 2 bases and 0 bases, there was a span of 11 bases. The CDR3 consists of 16 residues. In DNA form, the CDR3 reads TGTGCCAGCAGTTACGCGCAGGGTGTCTCTGGAAACACCATATATTTT. Translated: CASSYAQGVSGNTIYF.

The chain couples TRBV19 to TRBJ2-7; TRBD1 might be the D (5 bases). Germline V gene lookup returns CDR1 LNHDA and CDR2 SQIVND (reference sequence). CDR3 length: 13 amino acids. Trimming removed 3 bases at V and 4 bases at J, with 10 bases between. CDR3 in amino acids: CASSILPGYEQYF. In nucleotides, the CDR3 is TGTGCCAGTAGTATCCTTCCAGGGTACGAGCAGTACTTC.

The chain recombines TRBV4-3 with TRBJ1-1; 8 bases line up with TRBD1. Germline values: CDR1 LGHNA, CDR2 YSLEER. J lost 1 base, V lost 3 bases, and 4 bases had no gene match. The CDR3 runs 15 residues. CDR3 DNA sequence: TGCGCCAGCAGCCACGCCGGGACAGGGAACACTGAAGCTTTCTTT. It is translated as CASSHAGTGNTEAFF.

This clone has only a few counts. Other DNA sequences in this specimen translate into the identical CDR3. V gene TRBV6-5 combines with J gene TRBJ1-1; a weak D match, TRBD1 (6 bases). Per the germline V gene, CDR1 is MNHEY and CDR2 is SVGAGI. The CDR3 has 13 residues. Trimming left V 5 bases short and J 2 bases short, with 9 bases between. CDR3 DNA sequence: TGTGCCAGCAGTGAACAGGGAAACACTGAAGCTTTCTTT. It codes for CASSEQGNTEAFF.

The genes are TRBV6-6 and TRBJ1-2; tentative D call: TRBD1 (5 bases). Germline CDR1 reads MNHNY; CDR2 reads SVGAGI (reference sequence). V lost 2 bases, J lost 5 bases, and 12 bases lay in between. The CDR3 is 14 amino acids. This CDR3 is CASSYQGPMYGYTF. CDR3 DNA: TGTGCCAGCAGTTACCAGGGCCCCATGTATGGCTACACCTTC.

In its sample, this clone was seen many times. This sample includes further DNA sequences coding for the same CDR3. This chain links TRBV29-1 with TRBJ1-2, with D possibly TRBD1 on 5 matching bases. Trimming took off 3 bases at V and 2 bases at J, with 7 bases between the two ends. The germline V gene has CDR1 SQVTM and CDR2 ANQGSEA. The CDR3 is 12 residues long. For the CDR3, the DNA is TGCAGCGTTGAGTCAGGGAACTATGGCTACACCTTC. As protein: CSVESGNYGYTF.

This clone was seen more than once but under ten times. V gene TRBV7-8 combines with J gene TRBJ2-5; D is uncertain. V lost 1 base and J 7 bases, leaving 13 bases between the germline ends. Germline CDR1 SGHVS, CDR2 FQNEAQ. This CDR3 region has 14 residues. This CDR3 reads CASSLGFPTGTQYF. The CDR3 region has the DNA TGTGCCAGCAGCTTAGGTTTTCCGACGGGGACCCAGTACTTC.

V usage is TRBV11-3 and J usage is TRBJ2-7; a weak D match, TRBD1 (5 bases). Germline CDR1 is SGHNT and CDR2 is YENEEA. The CDR3 sequence is 15 residues long. Trimming left V 3 bases short and J 4 bases short, with 16 bases between. The CDR3 DNA follows: TGTGCCAGCAGCTTTACCCTCTATCAGGGTTACGAGCAGTACTTC. It codes for CASSFTLYQGYEQYF.

The chain couples TRBV28 to TRBJ2-2; possible D gene TRBD1, 6 bases. CDR3 length: 15 residues. V was trimmed by 6 bases and J by 2 bases, leaving 13 bases between them. Per the germline V gene, CDR1 is MDHEN and CDR2 is SYDVKM. The CDR3 loop reads CASSPGTTNTGELFF. The CDR3 DNA reads as TGTGCCAGCAGCCCCGGGACAACAAACACCGGGGAGCTGTTTTTT.

The gene calls are TRBV29-1 and TRBJ2-5, with D possibly being TRBD2 (6 bases). Germline-derived CDR1 and CDR2 are SQVTM and ANQGSEA. V lost 7 bases, J lost 2 bases, and 23 bases lay in between. This CDR3 contains 16 residues. The CDR3 here is CSAFGGKNLRQETQYF. The CDR3 DNA follows: TGCAGCGCCTTTGGAGGGAAAAACCTCCGACAAGAGACCCAGTACTTC.

V is TRBV7-8 and J is TRBJ1-2; a weak D match, TRBD1 (5 bases). CDR3 length: 15 amino acids. CDR1 and CDR2 from the germline V gene are SGHVS and FQNEAQ. V was shortened by 2 bases and J by 2 bases, with 12 bases between the two germline ends. The CDR3 coding sequence is TGTGCCAGCAGCTTAATCGGGGGATCCAACTATGGCTACACCTTC. It translates to CASSLIGGSNYGYTF.

V usage is TRBV29-1 and J usage is TRBJ2-3; 8 bases are a match to TRBD1. With 0 bases clipped from V and 3 bases from J, the junction kept 2 bases outside the gene matches. The CDR3 extends over 14 amino acids. CDR1 and CDR2 from the germline V gene are SQVTM and ANQGSEA. The CDR3: CSVEDRGLTDTQYF. The DNA of the CDR3 is TGCAGCGTTGAAGACAGGGGGCTTACAGATACGCAGTATTTT.